These T cell receptor beta chains were read from a single sample in a study of shared clonotypes between healthy human individuals. Data came from immunoSEQ multiplex PCR; TCRdb stores just in-frame clones and leaves some out. This table holds some 2,000,000 clones, around 95% found once. Input material: naive CD4+ T cells sorted from blood. These TCRs come from a man aged 18 to 30 in good health. The CDR3 runs from the conserved cysteine through the conserved F or W. The D gene is left open where the match is weak. Clone size is given for some rows only: seen once, a few or many times, or a class if the clone is expanded.

cdr3_aa: CASSLAVASPQHF
cdr3_nt: TGTGCCAGCAGCTTAGCGGTAGCTTCGCCCCAGCATTTT
clone_size: NA
d_call: NA
j_call: TRBJ1-5
v_call: TRBV7-9

cdr3_aa: CASSSSGLSNYGYTF
cdr3_nt: TGTGCCAGCAGCTCTTCAGGCCTTTCCAACTATGGCTACACCTTC
clone_size: NA
d_call: NA
j_call: TRBJ1-2
v_call: TRBV7-2

cdr3_aa: CASSFRGRATEAFF
cdr3_nt: TGTGCCAGCAGCTTCAGGGGGCGGGCCACTGAAGCTTTCTTT
clone_size: NA
d_call: TRBD1
j_call: TRBJ1-1
v_call: TRBV5-6

cdr3_aa: CASRLADSYNEQFF
cdr3_nt: TGCGCCAGCAGACTAGCGGACTCCTACAATGAGCAGTTCTTC
clone_size: NA
d_call: TRBD2
j_call: TRBJ2-1
v_call: TRBV5-1

cdr3_aa: CASSTGLAGGAETQYF
cdr3_nt: TGCGCCAGCAGCACCGGACTAGCGGGGGGTGCGGAGACCCAGTACTTC
clone_size: NA
d_call: TRBD2
j_call: TRBJ2-5
v_call: TRBV5-1

cdr3_aa: CASSLQLGSQHF
cdr3_nt: TGTGCCAGTAGTCTACAGCTCGGGTCCCAGCATTTT
clone_size: NA
d_call: NA
j_call: TRBJ1-5
v_call: TRBV19

cdr3_aa: CASSQRTGTAEQYF
cdr3_nt: TGTGCCAGCAGCCAACGGACAGGGACAGCCGAGCAGTACTTC
clone_size: NA
d_call: TRBD1
j_call: TRBJ2-7
v_call: TRBV14

cdr3_aa: CASALGPSSYNEQFF
cdr3_nt: TGCGCCAGCGCCCTGGGGCCCAGCTCCTACAATGAGCAGTTCTTC
clone_size: NA
d_call: NA
j_call: TRBJ2-1
v_call: TRBV5-1

cdr3_aa: CASRPYTGELFF
cdr3_nt: TGTGCCAGCAGACCCTACACCGGGGAGCTGTTTTTT
clone_size: NA
d_call: NA
j_call: TRBJ2-2
v_call: TRBV2

cdr3_aa: CASSSPGPFEQYF
cdr3_nt: TGTGCCAGCAGCTCCCCCGGTCCCTTCGAGCAGTACTTC
clone_size: once
d_call: NA
j_call: TRBJ2-7
v_call: TRBV7-2

cdr3_aa: CATSRETGYGYTF
cdr3_nt: TGTGCCACCAGCAGAGAGACAGGGTATGGCTACACCTTC
clone_size: NA
d_call: TRBD1
j_call: TRBJ1-2
v_call: TRBV15

cdr3_aa: CASSQGGAVDTEAFF
cdr3_nt: TGCGCCAGCAGCCAAGGGGGGGCCGTGGACACTGAAGCTTTCTTT
clone_size: NA
d_call: NA
j_call: TRBJ1-1
v_call: TRBV4-1

cdr3_aa: CSFSPQNRRFPEAFF
cdr3_nt: TGCAGCTTCTCCCCTCAGAACAGGAGGTTCCCTGAAGCTTTCTTT
clone_size: NA
d_call: NA
j_call: TRBJ1-1
v_call: TRBV29-1

cdr3_aa: CASSEGGRLPFF
cdr3_nt: TGTGCCAGCAGTGAAGGGGGACGGTTGCCTTTCTTT
clone_size: NA
d_call: NA
j_call: TRBJ1-1
v_call: TRBV2

cdr3_aa: CASSTGLVNSPLHF
cdr3_nt: TGTGCCAGCAGCACAGGGCTGGTTAATTCACCCCTCCACTTT
clone_size: NA
d_call: NA
j_call: TRBJ1-6
v_call: TRBV6-4

cdr3_aa: CASSGEYEQYF
cdr3_nt: TGCGCCAGCAGTGGGGAATACGAGCAGTACTTC
clone_size: NA
d_call: NA
j_call: TRBJ2-7
v_call: TRBV5-1

cdr3_aa: CASRGQGNEQYF
cdr3_nt: TGTGCCAGCAGAGGGCAGGGGAACGAGCAGTACTTC
clone_size: NA
d_call: NA
j_call: TRBJ2-7
v_call: TRBV6-5

cdr3_aa: CASSLSEGFGNTEAFF
cdr3_nt: TGCGCCAGCAGCTTGTCGGAGGGTTTTGGGAACACTGAAGCTTTCTTT
clone_size: once
d_call: NA
j_call: TRBJ1-1
v_call: TRBV5-1

cdr3_aa: CASSSPMGTGAWETQYF
cdr3_nt: TGTGCCAGCAGCTCGCCAATGGGGACAGGGGCTTGGGAGACCCAGTACTTC
clone_size: once
d_call: TRBD1
j_call: TRBJ2-5
v_call: TRBV7-9

cdr3_aa: CASSRGGFGPYEQYF
cdr3_nt: TGTGCCAGCAGCCGAGGGGGCTTCGGACCCTACGAGCAGTACTTC
clone_size: NA
d_call: TRBD1
j_call: TRBJ2-7
v_call: TRBV6-5

cdr3_aa: CASSGRANYGYTF
cdr3_nt: TGTGCCAGTAGCGGGAGAGCCAACTATGGCTACACCTTC
clone_size: NA
d_call: NA
j_call: TRBJ1-2
v_call: TRBV19

cdr3_aa: CASSYSVTEPYGYTF
cdr3_nt: TGTGCCAGCAGTTACTCGGTGACGGAACCATATGGCTACACCTTC
clone_size: NA
d_call: NA
j_call: TRBJ1-2
v_call: TRBV6-5